One sample yielded the 7 T cell receptor beta chains listed below, sequenced in a study of T cell responses to AZD1222 COVID-19 vaccine. Clones were read by immunoSEQ multiplex PCR, and TCRdb kept only the in-frame ones, dropping some. The top ten clones hold 3% to 5% of a sample with roughly 42,000 clones, over 60% of them seen once. The material sequenced was peripheral blood, taken on day 0 of AZD1222 vaccination. Receptor source: an adult in good health.

There are a few counts of this clone. The chain uses TRBV7-2 and TRBJ2-2; D uncertain. The germline gives CDR1 SGHTA, CDR2 FQGNSA. The CDR3 contains 13 residues. The ends were cut back, 3 bases at V and 5 bases at J, with 7 bases in the middle. The chain's CDR3 is CASSFSPTGELFF. CDR3 nucleotide sequence: TGTGCCAGCAGCTTTTCTCCTACCGGGGAGCTGTTTTTT.

This clone appeared once. The chain couples TRBV6-2 or TRBV6-3 to TRBJ1-6; tentative D call: TRBD1 (5 bases). The CDR3 runs to 17 residues. The V end was cut by 5 bases, the J end by 0 bases, with 14 bases between. Germline assignment: CDR1 MNHEY and CDR2 SVGEGT. CDR3 DNA: TGTGCCAGCAGTAGGGACGGATGGAGCTCCTATAATTCACCCCTCCACTTT. Amino acid sequence: CASSRDGWSSYNSPLHF.

The J gene is TRBJ2-5, the V gene TRBV12-3 or TRBV12-4; possibly TRBD2 for D (6 bases). Trimming left V 6 bases short and J 5 bases short, with 13 bases between. The CDR3 spans 13 residues. The CDR3 is CASSNRRGETQYF. The CDR3 DNA sequence: TGTGCCAGCAGCAACCGGAGGGGTGAGACCCAGTACTTC.

The rearrangement links TRBV6-6 to TRBJ1-5; no clear D. The V gene's germline CDR1 is MNHNY and CDR2 SVGAGI (reference sequence). V dropped 6 bases and J dropped 2 bases, with 17 bases sitting between them. This CDR3 is built from 16 residues. The DNA for the CDR3 is TGTGCCAGCAGCAACTCGGACGGAGGCGGCAATCAGCCCCAGCATTTT. Translated, it gives CASSNSDGGGNQPQHF.

This clone was seen a handful of times. The J gene is TRBJ2-2, the V gene TRBV11-3, with a tentative D call TRBD2 (6 bases). CDR1 SGHNT and CDR2 YENEEA come from the germline V gene. With 5 bases removed from V and 5 bases from J, the gap between germline ends came to 15 bases. The length of the CDR3 is 15 residues. This CDR3 is CASSPPLGGTGELFF. The CDR3 coding sequence is TGTGCCAGCAGCCCCCCCCTTGGGGGGACCGGGGAGCTGTTTTTT.

This chain uses TRBV13 with TRBJ2-5, with 9 bases aligning to TRBD1. V lost 0 bases and J lost 2; bases outside the gene matches: 1. CDR1 PRHDT and CDR2 FYEKMQ come from the germline V gene (reference sequence). This CDR3 has 15 amino acids. As DNA, the CDR3 is TGTGCCAGCAGCTTAGGGGGGACAGGGCAAGAGACCCAGTACTTC. Protein: CASSLGGTGQETQYF.

This chain links TRBV29-1 with TRBJ2-1; no clear D. Germline assignment: CDR1 SQVTM and CDR2 ANQGSEA. Trimming pared 7 bases from V and 4 bases from J, leaving 8 bases between. The CDR3 extends over 11 amino acids. This chain's CDR3 is CSAGPYNEQFF. The DNA of the CDR3 is TGCAGCGCTGGACCGTACAATGAGCAGTTCTTC.